This TCR beta chain was retrieved from a study of blood T cell repertoires in COVID-19. The table lists this clone with a count of one. The junction departs from the called germline gene at one end, perhaps through a read error. The method was immunoSEQ multiplex PCR; TCRdb's version includes in-frame clones alone and lacks a portion of them. The sample yields over 400,000 clones, roughly 89% seen once. Germline CDR1 is MNHNS and CDR2 is SASEGT. The CDR3 runs to 15 residues. The TCR comes from a woman between 50 and 59 years old with COVID-19, enrolled during active disease. Material: peripheral blood. The J gene is TRBJ2-5, the V gene TRBV6-1, with TRBD2 matching over 10 bases. The CDR3 DNA is TGTGCCAGCAGAGAAGCGGGGGGGGTCCAAGAGACCCAGTACTTC. Translating it yields CASREAGGVQETQYF.